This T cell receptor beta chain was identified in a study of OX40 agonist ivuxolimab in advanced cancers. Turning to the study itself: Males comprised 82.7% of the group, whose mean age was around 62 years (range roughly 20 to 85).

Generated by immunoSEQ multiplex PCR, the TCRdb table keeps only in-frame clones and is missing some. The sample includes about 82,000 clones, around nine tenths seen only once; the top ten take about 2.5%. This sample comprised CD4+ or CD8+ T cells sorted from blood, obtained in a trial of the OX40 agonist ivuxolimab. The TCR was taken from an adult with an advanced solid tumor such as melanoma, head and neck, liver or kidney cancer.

This CDR3 reads CASTPSGGGRTGELFF. CDR3 nucleotides: TGTGCCAGCACCCCCTCCGGGGGAGGCAGAACCGGGGAGCTGTTTTTT. The chain recombines TRBV7-3 with TRBJ2-2; the D gene is possibly TRBD2 (6 bases). The CDR3 is 16 residues long. Germline values: CDR1 SGHTA, CDR2 FQGTGA. Trimming cost V 7 bases and J 5 bases, with 20 bases left between them.